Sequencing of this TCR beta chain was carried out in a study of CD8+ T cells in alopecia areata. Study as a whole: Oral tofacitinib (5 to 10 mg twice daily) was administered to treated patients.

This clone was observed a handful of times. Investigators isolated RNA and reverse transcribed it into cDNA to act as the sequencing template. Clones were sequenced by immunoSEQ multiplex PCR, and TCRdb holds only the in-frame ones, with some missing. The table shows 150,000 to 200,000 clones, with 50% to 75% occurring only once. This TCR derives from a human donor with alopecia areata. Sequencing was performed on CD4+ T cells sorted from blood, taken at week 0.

The CDR3 DNA follows: TGTGCCTGGACACCCAGTCCTCAAGAGACCCAGTACTTC. Translated, it gives CAWTPSPQETQYF. This chain links TRBV30 with TRBJ2-5, with unresolved D. The length of the CDR3 is 13 residues. V lost 4 bases and J lost 2, with 11 bases in between. The germline CDR1 and CDR2 sequences are GTSNPN and SVGIG (reference sequence). The full variable domain, completed using reference TRBV30 and TRBJ2-5, is SQTIHQWPATLVQPVGSPLSLECTVEGTSNPNLYWYRQAAGRGLQLLFYSVGIGQISSEVPQNLSASRPQDRQFILSSKKLLLSDSGFYLCAWTPSPQETQYFGPGTRLLVL.